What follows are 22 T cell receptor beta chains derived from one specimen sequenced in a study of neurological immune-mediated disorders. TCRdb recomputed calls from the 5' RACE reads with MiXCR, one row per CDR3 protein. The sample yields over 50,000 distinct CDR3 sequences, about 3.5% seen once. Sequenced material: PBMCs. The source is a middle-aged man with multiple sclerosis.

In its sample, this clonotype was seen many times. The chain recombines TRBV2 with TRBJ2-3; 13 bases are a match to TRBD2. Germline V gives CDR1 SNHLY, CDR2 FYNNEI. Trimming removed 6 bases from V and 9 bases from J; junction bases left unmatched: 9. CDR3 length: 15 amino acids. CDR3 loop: CASRAGTSGAPTQYF. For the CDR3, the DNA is TGTGCCAGCAGGGCCGGGACTAGCGGGGCCCCAACGCAGTATTTT.

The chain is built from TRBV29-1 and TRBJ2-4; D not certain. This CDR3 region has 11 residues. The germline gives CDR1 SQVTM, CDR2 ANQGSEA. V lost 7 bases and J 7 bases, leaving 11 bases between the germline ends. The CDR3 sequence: CSAPFANIQYF. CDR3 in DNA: TGCAGCGCTCCGTTCGCGAACATTCAGTACTTC.

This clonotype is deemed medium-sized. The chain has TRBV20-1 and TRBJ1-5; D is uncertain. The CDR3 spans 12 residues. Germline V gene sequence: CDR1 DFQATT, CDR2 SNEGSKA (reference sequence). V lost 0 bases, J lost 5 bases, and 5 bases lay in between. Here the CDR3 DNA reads TGCAGTGCTAGAGAGGGCTATCAGCCCCAGCATTTT. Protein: CSAREGYQPQHF.

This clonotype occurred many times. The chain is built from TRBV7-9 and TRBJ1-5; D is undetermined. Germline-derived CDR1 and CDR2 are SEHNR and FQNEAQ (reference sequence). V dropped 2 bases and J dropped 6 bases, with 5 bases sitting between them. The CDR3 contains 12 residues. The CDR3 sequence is CASSLLGQPQHF. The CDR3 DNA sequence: TGTGCCAGCAGCTTATTGGGTCAGCCCCAGCATTTT.

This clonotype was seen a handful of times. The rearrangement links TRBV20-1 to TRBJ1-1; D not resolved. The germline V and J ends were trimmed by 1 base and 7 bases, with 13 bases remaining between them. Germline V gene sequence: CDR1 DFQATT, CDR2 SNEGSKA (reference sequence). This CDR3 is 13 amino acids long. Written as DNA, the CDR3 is TGCAGTGCTAGAGCCAAAAGGGTTGGTGAAGCTTTCTTT. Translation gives CSARAKRVGEAFF.

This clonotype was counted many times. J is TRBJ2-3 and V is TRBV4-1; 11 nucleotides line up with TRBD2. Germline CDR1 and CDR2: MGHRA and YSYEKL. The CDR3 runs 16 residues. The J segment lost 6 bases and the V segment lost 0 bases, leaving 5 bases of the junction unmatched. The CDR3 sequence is CASSQEGTSGGDTQYF. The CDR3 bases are TGCGCCAGCAGCCAAGAAGGGACTAGCGGCGGGGATACGCAGTATTTT.

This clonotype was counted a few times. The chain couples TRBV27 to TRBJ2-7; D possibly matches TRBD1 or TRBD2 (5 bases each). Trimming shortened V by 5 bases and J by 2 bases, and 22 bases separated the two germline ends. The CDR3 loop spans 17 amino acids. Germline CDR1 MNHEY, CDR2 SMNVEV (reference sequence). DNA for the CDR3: TGTGCCAGCAGTCCCACAAGGGACCTCCGAGAAGCCTACGAGCAGTACTTC. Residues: CASSPTRDLREAYEQYF.

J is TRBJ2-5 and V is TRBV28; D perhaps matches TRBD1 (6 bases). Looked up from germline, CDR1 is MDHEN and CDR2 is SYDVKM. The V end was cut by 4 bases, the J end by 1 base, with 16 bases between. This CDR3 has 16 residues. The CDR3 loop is CASSSRGGWGQETQYF. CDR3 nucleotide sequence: TGTGCCAGCAGTTCACGAGGGGGATGGGGCCAAGAGACCCAGTACTTC.

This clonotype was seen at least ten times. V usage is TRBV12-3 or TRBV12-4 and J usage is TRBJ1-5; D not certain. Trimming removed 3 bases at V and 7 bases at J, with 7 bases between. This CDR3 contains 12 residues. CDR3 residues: CASSFEGQPQHF. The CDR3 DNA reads TGTGCCAGCAGTTTTGAGGGACAGCCCCAGCATTTT.

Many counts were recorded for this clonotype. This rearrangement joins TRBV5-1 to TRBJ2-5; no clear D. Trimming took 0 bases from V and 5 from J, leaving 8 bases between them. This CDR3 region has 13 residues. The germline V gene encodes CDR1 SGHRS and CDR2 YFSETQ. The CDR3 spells CASSLVVGETQYF. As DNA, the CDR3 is TGCGCCAGCAGCTTGGTAGTGGGGGAGACCCAGTACTTC. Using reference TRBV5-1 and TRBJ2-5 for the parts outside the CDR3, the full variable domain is KAGVTQTPRYLIKTRGQQVTLSCSPISGHRSVSWYQQTPGQGLQFLFEYFSETQRNKGNFPGRFSGRQFSNSRSEMNVSTLELGDSALYLCASSLVVGETQYFGPGTRLLVL.

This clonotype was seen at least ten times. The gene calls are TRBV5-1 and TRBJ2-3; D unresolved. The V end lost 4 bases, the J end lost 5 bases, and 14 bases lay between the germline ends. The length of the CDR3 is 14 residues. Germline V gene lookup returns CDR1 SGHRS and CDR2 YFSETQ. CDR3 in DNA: TGCGCCAGCAGCCCAGACCTCGTAAGAGATACGCAGTATTTT. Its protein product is CASSPDLVRDTQYF. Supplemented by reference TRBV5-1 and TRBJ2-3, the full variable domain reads KAGVTQTPRYLIKTRGQQVTLSCSPISGHRSVSWYQQTPGQGLQFLFEYFSETQRNKGNFPGRFSGRQFSNSRSEMNVSTLELGDSALYLCASSPDLVRDTQYFGPGTRLTVL.

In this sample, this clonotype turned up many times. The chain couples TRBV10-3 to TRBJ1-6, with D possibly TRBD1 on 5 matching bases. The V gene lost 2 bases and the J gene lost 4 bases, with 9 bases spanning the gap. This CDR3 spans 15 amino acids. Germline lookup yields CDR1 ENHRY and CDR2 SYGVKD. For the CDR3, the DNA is TGTGCCATCAGTGAGAAACAGGCATATAATTCACCCCTCCACTTT. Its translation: CAISEKQAYNSPLHF.

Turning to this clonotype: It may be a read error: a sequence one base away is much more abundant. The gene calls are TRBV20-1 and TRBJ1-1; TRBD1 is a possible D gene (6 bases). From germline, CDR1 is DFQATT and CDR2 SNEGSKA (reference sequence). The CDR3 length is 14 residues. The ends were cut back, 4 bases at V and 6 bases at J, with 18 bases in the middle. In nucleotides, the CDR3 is TGCAGTGCTACCCGGGACAAAATTAGTCCTGAAGCTTTCTTT. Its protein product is CSATRDKISPEAFF.

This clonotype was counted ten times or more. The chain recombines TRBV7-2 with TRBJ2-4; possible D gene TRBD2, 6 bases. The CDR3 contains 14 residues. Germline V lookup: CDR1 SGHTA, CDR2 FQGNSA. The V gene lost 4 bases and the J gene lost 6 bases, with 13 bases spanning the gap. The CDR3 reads CASSSHSGANIQYF. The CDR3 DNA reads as TGTGCCAGCAGCTCACATTCGGGAGCAAACATTCAGTACTTC.

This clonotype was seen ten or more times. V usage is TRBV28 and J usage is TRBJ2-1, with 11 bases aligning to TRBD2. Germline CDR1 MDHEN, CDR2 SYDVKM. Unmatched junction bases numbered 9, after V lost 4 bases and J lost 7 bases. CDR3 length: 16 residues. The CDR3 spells CASSSSLAGGLNEQFF. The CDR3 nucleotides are TGTGCCAGCAGTTCCTCGCTAGCGGGGGGTTTGAATGAGCAGTTCTTC. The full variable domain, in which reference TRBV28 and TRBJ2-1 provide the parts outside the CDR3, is DVKVTQSSRYLVKRTGEKVFLECVQDMDHENMFWYRQDPGLGLRLIYFSYDVKMKEKGDIPEGYSVSREKKERFSLILESASTNQTSMYLCASSSSLAGGLNEQFFGPGTRLTVL.

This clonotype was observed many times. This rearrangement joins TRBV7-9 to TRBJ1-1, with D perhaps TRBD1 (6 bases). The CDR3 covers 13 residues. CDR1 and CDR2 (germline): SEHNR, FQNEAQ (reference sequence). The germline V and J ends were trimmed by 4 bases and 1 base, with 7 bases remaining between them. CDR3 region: CASSSGQNTEAFF. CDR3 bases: TGTGCCAGCAGCTCGGGACAGAACACTGAAGCTTTCTTT.

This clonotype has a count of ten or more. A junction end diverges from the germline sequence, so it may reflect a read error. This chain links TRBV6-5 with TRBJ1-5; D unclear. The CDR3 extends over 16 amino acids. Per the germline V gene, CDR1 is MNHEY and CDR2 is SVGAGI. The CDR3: CASSPDGLLSNQPQNF. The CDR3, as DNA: TGTGCCAGCAGTCCAGATGGTCTTCTTAGCAATCAGCCCCAGAATTTT.

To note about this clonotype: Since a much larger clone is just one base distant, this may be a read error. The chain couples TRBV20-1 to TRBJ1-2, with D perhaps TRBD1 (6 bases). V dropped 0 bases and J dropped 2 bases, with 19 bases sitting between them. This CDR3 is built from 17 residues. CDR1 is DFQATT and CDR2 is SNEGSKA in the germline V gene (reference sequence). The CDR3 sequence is CSARDTGLNKINYGYTF. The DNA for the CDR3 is TGCAGTGCTAGAGATACAGGGCTGAATAAGATAAACTATGGCTACACCTTC.

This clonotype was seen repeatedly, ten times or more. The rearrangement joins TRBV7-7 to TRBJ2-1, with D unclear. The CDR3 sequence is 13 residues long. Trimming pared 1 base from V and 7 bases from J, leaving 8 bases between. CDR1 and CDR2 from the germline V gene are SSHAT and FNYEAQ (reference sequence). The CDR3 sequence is CASSLGPLNEQFF. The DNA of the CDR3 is TGTGCCAGCAGCTTAGGTCCCTTGAATGAGCAGTTCTTC.

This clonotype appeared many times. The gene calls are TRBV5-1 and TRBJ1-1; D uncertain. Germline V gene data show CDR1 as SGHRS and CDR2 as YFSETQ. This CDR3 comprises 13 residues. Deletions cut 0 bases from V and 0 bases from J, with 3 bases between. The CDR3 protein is CASSLAVNTEAFF. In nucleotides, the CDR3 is TGCGCCAGCAGCTTGGCGGTGAACACTGAAGCTTTCTTT.

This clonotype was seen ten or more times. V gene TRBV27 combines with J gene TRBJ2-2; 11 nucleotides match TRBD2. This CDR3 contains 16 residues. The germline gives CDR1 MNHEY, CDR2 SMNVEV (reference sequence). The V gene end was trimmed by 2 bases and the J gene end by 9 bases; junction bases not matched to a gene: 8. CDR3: CASSLTRLAGGWELFF. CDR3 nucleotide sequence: TGTGCCAGCAGTTTAACTCGTCTAGCGGGGGGCTGGGAGCTGTTTTTT.

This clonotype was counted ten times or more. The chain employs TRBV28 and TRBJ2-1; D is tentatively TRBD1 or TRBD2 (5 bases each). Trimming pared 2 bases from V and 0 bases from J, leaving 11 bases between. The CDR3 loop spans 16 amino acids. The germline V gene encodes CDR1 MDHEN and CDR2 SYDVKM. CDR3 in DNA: TGTGCCAGCAGTTTAGGGACGGCGAGCTCCTACAATGAGCAGTTCTTC. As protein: CASSLGTASSYNEQFF.